The 10 T cell receptor beta chains below were found in one sample sequenced in a study of cytomegalovirus exposure and HLA in healthy donors. Researchers ran the PCR with 60 Vbeta and 13 Jbeta primers. The repertoire was sequenced with immunoSEQ multiplex PCR; TCRdb's copy has only in-frame clones and lacks some. This sample's table has 40,000 or so clones. Sequenced material: PBMCs. The receptors originated from a male donor in good health and CMV-seronegative.

V gene TRBV2 combines with J gene TRBJ2-1; 10 nucleotides line up with TRBD2. The V gene's germline CDR1 is SNHLY and CDR2 FYNNEI. The CDR3 runs to 18 residues. Trimming removed 4 bases from V and 3 bases from J; junction bases left unmatched: 12. DNA for the CDR3: TGTGCCAGCAGTGCTATTGGGACTAGCGATGGTAGCTACAATGAGCAGTTCTTC. The encoded protein is CASSAIGTSDGSYNEQFF. Supplemented by reference TRBV2 and TRBJ2-1, the full variable domain reads EPEVTQTPSHQVTQMGQEVILRCVPISNHLYFYWYRQILGQKVEFLVSFYNNEISEKSEIFDDQFSVERPDGSNFTLKIRSTKLEDSAMYFCASSAIGTSDGSYNEQFFGPGTRLTVL.

V is TRBV29-1 and J is TRBJ2-1; D is uncertain. The CDR3 has 11 amino acids. Per germline, CDR1 SQVTM and CDR2 ANQGSEA. V lost 3 bases and J lost 9, with 9 bases in between. The CDR3 DNA reads as TGCAGCGTTGAGGGTCTAGGTGAGCAGTTCTTC. Its protein product is CSVEGLGEQFF.

V gene TRBV18 combines with J gene TRBJ2-5; 7 positions match TRBD1. The V segment lost 3 bases and the J segment 3 bases; nucleotides outside the gene matches: 1. The CDR3 is made up of 13 amino acids. Per germline, CDR1 KGHSH and CDR2 LQKENI. The CDR3 DNA sequence: TGTGCCAGCTCACCGGGACAGAAAGAGACCCAGTACTTC. Amino acid sequence: CASSPGQKETQYF.

The chain carries TRBV27 and TRBJ1-3; tentatively, D is TRBD1 (6 bases). V shed 8 bases and J shed 3 bases, with 14 bases lying between them. Germline V lookup: CDR1 MNHEY, CDR2 SMNVEV (reference sequence). There are 14 residues in the CDR3. The CDR3 region is CASGQGGGGNTIYF. CDR3 nucleotide sequence: TGTGCCAGCGGCCAAGGGGGTGGTGGAAACACCATATATTTT.

The V and J genes are TRBV9 and TRBJ1-5, with a weak D call TRBD1 (5 bases). V lost 4 bases and J lost 6, with 17 bases in between. Looked up from germline, CDR1 is SGDLS and CDR2 is YYNGEE. This CDR3 spans 15 amino acids. CDR3 loop: CASSPGGRAPQPQHF. CDR3 sequence (DNA): TGTGCCAGCAGCCCGGGGGGGAGGGCTCCTCAGCCCCAGCATTTT.

This rearrangement joins TRBV7-9 to TRBJ2-4; the match to TRBD2 covers 7 bases. This CDR3 is built from 14 residues. The V and J ends lost 6 bases and 7 bases, in that order; junction bases with no gene match: 9. CDR1 SEHNR and CDR2 FQNEAQ come from the germline V gene (reference sequence). The CDR3 coding sequence is TGTGCCAGCAGTTGGGAGGGTCCCCGGAACATTCAGTACTTC. Residues: CASSWEGPRNIQYF.

The gene calls are TRBV9 and TRBJ2-5, with 7 bases aligning to TRBD2. V trimming: 4 bases; J trimming: 7 bases; junction bases outside the gene matches: 13. The CDR3 has 15 residues. Germline CDR1 and CDR2: SGDLS and YYNGEE. CDR3 in DNA: TGTGCCAGCAGCCCACCCGGGGACTATGGCGGGACCCAGTACTTC. Translation: CASSPPGDYGGTQYF.

Remarks on this clone: Germline and junction disagree at one end, which may indicate a read error. This chain connects TRBV28 to TRBJ2-7; 11 bases are shared with TRBD2. CDR3 length equals 12 residues. Germline V gene lookup returns CDR1 MDHEN and CDR2 SYDVKM. The CDR3, as DNA: TGTGCCAGCAGTCCCCCGGGACTAGCGGTGCACTTC. Its protein is CASSPPGLAVHF.

CDR3 nucleotides: TGTGCCAGCAGTGATGCGGGAGTACCGAATGAAAAACTGTTTTTT. Protein product: CASSDAGVPNEKLFF. This sequence joins TRBV2 and TRBJ1-4; D uncertain. This CDR3 is built from 15 residues. With 3 bases removed from V and 5 bases from J, the gap between germline ends came to 13 bases. Germline V gives CDR1 SNHLY, CDR2 FYNNEI.

This CDR3 reads CASSLDGAGQPQHF. The CDR3 region has the DNA TGCGCCAGCAGCTTGGATGGGGCAGGACAGCCCCAGCATTTT. The chain links TRBV5-1 to TRBJ1-5; tentative D call: TRBD1 (5 bases). The CDR3 consists of 14 residues. Trimming removed 0 bases from V and 7 bases from J, with 11 bases in between. The germline V gene has CDR1 SGHRS and CDR2 YFSETQ.